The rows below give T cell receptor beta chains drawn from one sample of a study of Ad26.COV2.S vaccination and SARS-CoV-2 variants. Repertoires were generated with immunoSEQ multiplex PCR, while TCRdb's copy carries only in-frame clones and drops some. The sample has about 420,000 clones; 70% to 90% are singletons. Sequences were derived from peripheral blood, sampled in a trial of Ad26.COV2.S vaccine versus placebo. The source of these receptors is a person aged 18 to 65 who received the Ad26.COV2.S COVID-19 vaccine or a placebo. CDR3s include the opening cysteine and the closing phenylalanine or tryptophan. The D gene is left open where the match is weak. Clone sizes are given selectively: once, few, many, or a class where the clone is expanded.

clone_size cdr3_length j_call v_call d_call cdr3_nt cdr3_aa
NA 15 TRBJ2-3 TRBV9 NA TGTGCCAGCAGCGTCCGGGACATTAACACAGATACGCAGTATTTT CASSVRDINTDTQYF
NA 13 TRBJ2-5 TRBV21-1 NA TGTGCCAGCAGCAAAGTGGGAGGGGAGACCCAGTACTTC CASSKVGGETQYF
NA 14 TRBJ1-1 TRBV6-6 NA TGTGCCAGCAGTTACCCAGGGACGGGTGTTGAAGCTTTCTTT CASSYPGTGVEAFF
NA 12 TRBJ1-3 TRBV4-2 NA TGTGCCAGCAGCCACTCTGGAAACACCATATATTTT CASSHSGNTIYF
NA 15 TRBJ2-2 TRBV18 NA TGTGCCAGCTCACCACGCGCCACTGACACCGGGGAGCTGTTTTTT CASSPRATDTGELFF
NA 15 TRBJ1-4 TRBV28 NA TGTGCCAGCAGTTTAGATCAGGGTAACGACGAAAAACTGTTTTTT CASSLDQGNDEKLFF
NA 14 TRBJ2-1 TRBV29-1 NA TGCAGCGTTGGCAATCCACTAGGGAGTTTTGAGCAGTTCTTC CSVGNPLGSFEQFF
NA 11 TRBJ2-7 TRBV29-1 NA TGCAGCGTTGGTCATTACTACGAGCAGTACTTC CSVGHYYEQYF
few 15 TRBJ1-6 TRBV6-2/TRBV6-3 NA TGTGCCAGCAGTTACAGGAGAGGGGTTAATTCACCCCTCCACTTT CASSYRRGVNSPLHF
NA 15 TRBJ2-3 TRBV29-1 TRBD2 TGCAGCGCCGATAGGGTAGCGGGGGTCCCAGATACGCAGTATTTT CSADRVAGVPDTQYF
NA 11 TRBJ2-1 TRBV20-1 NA TGCAGTGCTAGAGATCGGTATGAGCAGTTCTTC CSARDRYEQFF
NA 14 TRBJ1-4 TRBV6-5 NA TGTGCCAGCTCTGTCGGCAGCCTTAATGAAAAACTGTTTTTT CASSVGSLNEKLFF
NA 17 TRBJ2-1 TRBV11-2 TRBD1 TGTGCCAGCAGCTTAGGAGGGGGCACTATGCTTTACAATGAGCAGTTCTTC CASSLGGGTMLYNEQFF
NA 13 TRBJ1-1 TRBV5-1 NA TGCGCCAGCAGCACCGGACGGAACACTGAAGCTTTCTTT CASSTGRNTEAFF
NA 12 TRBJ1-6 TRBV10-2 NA TGCGCCAGCAGTGAAAGGAATTCACCCCTCCACTTT CASSERNSPLHF
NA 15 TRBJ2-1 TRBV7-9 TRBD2 TGTGCCAGCAGCTTAGTGGCGGGGGCCTACAATGAGCAGTTCTTC CASSLVAGAYNEQFF
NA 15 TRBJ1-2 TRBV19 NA TGTGCCAGTAGTATTGAACTCGATCGGAACTATGGCTACACCTTC CASSIELDRNYGYTF
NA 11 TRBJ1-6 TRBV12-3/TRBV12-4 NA TGTGCCAGCGGAGCAGACTCACCCCTCCACTTT CASGADSPLHF
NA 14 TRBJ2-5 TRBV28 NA TGTGCCAGCAGCCAAGGCCCAGCTCAAGGGACCCAGTACTTC CASSQGPAQGTQYF
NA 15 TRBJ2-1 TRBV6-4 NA TGTGCCAGCAGTCCAGGTTGGGGACGGCGCGATGAGCAGTTCTTC CASSPGWGRRDEQFF
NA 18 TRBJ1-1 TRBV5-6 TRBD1 TGTGCCAGCAGCTTGGTTATCTCGGTCGACAGGGGCAACACTGAAGCTTTCTTT CASSLVISVDRGNTEAFF
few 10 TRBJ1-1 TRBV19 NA TGTTCTGCGGGGAACACTGAAGCTTTCTTT CSAGNTEAFF
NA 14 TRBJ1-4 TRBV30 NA TGTGCCTGGAGTCTCAGGGCAACTAATGAAAAACTGTTTTTT CAWSLRATNEKLFF
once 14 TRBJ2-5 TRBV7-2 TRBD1 TGTGCCAGCAGTTCGGGACAGCTACAAGAGACCCAGTACTTC CASSSGQLQETQYF
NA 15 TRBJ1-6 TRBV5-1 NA TGCGCCAGCAGCTTGGCCCAACAGCATAATTCACCCCTCCACTTT CASSLAQQHNSPLHF
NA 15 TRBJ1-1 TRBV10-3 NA TGTGCCATCAGTGAGTCGAATGGCCGAAACACTGAAGCTTTCTTT CAISESNGRNTEAFF
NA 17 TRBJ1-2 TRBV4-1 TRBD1 TGCGCCAGCAGCCAAGTATGGGAGTCAGGGACAGGATTTGGCTACACCTTC CASSQVWESGTGFGYTF
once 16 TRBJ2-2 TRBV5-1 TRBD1 TGCGCCAGCAGCTTGGAGGGGGCGAGGAACACCGGGGAGCTGTTTTTT CASSLEGARNTGELFF
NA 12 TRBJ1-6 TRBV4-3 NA TGCGCCAGCAGCCACCAAAATTCACCCCTCCACTTT CASSHQNSPLHF
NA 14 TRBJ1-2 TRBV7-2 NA TGTGCCAGCAGCGTCCCGGGACAACCCTATGGCTACACCTTC CASSVPGQPYGYTF
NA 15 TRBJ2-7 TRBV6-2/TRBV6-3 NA TGTGCCAGCAGCCCCCTTTGGGACAACTCCTACGAGCAGTACTTC CASSPLWDNSYEQYF
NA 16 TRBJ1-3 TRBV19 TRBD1 TGTGCCAGTAGTCCCCCGGGACAGAACTCTGGAAACACCATATATTTT CASSPPGQNSGNTIYF
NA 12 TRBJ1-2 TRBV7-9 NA TGTGCCAGCAGCTTAGGGGAGTATGGCTACACCTTC CASSLGEYGYTF
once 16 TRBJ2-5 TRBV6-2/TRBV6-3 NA TGTGCCAGCAGTGCCGGTATAAATAGCGGTGTAGGGACCCAGTACTTC CASSAGINSGVGTQYF
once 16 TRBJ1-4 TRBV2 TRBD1 TGTGCCAGCAGGCCCACCCGAGGGGGCACTAATGAAAAACTGTTTTTT CASRPTRGGTNEKLFF
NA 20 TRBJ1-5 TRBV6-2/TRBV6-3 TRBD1 TGTGCCAGCAGTTACTCGGCCCAGGGACAGGGATTCTATAGCAATCAGCCCCAGCATTTT CASSYSAQGQGFYSNQPQHF
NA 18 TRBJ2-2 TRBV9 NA TGTGCCAGCAGCCCAAGCTCCCTCGGGGGGCGAAGCACCGGGGAGCTGTTTTTT CASSPSSLGGRSTGELFF
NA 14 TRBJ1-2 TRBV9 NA TGTGCCAGCAGGGAACTGGACGGGAGCTATGGCTACACCTTC CASRELDGSYGYTF
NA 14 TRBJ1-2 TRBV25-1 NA TGTGCCAGCAGTGAATTCGAGGGAGGGAATGGCTACACCTTC CASSEFEGGNGYTF
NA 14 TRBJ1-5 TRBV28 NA TGTGCCAGCAGTTTAATAATTATTGGGCAGCCCCAGCATTTT CASSLIIIGQPQHF
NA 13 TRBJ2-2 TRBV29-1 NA TGCAGCGTTCGCTCCGGGAACACCGGGGAGCTGTTTTTT CSVRSGNTGELFF
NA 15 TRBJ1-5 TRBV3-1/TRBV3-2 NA TGTGCCAGCAGCCCTTCCCGGACGGCGAATCAGCCCCAGCATTTT CASSPSRTANQPQHF
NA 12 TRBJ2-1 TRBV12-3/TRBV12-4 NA TGTGCCAGCAGCCCGGTGAGCAGGACTCGTTTCTTC CASSPVSRTRFF
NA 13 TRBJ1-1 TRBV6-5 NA TGTGCCAGCAGTCTACAGCCGAACACTGAAGCTTTCTTT CASSLQPNTEAFF
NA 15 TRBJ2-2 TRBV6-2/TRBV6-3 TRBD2 TGTGCCAGCAGTAAACGGGGGGGAAACACCGGGGAGCTGTTTTTT CASSKRGGNTGELFF
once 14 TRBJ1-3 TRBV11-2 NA TGTGCCAGCAGCCAGGATCCCTCTGGAAACACCATATATTTT CASSQDPSGNTIYF
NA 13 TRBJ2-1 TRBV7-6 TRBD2 TGTGCCAGCAGCCGGGACTACCTCAATGAGCAGTTCTTC CASSRDYLNEQFF
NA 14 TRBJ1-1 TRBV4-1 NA TGCGCCAGCACCCCGGGGGGAATGAACACTGAAGCTTTCTTT CASTPGGMNTEAFF
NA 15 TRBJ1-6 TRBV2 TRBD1 TGTGCCAGCAGCACGGGACAGGGAGATAATTCACCCCTCCACTTT CASSTGQGDNSPLHF
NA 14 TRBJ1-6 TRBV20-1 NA TGCAGTGCTAGTTTTGGGACAAACAATTCACCCCTCCACTTT CSASFGTNNSPLHF
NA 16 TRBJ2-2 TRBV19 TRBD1 TGTGCCAGTAGTCCCCGACAGGGGGCCAGAGGCGGGGAGCTGTTTTTT CASSPRQGARGGELFF
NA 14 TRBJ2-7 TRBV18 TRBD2 TGTGCCAGCTCATTAGGGACTAGCGGTGGAGGTCAGTACTTC CASSLGTSGGGQYF
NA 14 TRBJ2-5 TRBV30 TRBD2 TGTGCCTGGATGGAAGCGGGGGGCAAAGAGACCCAGTACTTC CAWMEAGGKETQYF
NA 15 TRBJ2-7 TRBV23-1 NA TGCGCCAGCAGTCAATCACACGGGTCCCGGTACGAGCAGTACTTC CASSQSHGSRYEQYF
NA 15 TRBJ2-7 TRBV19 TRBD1 TGTGCCAGTAGTCCAGACGGGACAGGGGGCACTAAGCAGTACTTC CASSPDGTGGTKQYF
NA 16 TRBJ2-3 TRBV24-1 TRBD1 TGTGCCACCAGTGATTCGGGACAGGGGGGTTCGGATACGCAGTATTTT CATSDSGQGGSDTQYF
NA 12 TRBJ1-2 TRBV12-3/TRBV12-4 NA TGTGCCTCGGCGGGGATTAACTATGGCTACACCTTC CASAGINYGYTF
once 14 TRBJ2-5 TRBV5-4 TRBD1 TGTGCCAGCAGCTTGGAAGGGGGCGGAGAGACCCAGTACTTC CASSLEGGGETQYF
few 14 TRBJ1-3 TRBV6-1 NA TGTGCCAGCAGAGAAGGGGCCGATGGAAACACCATATATTTT CASREGADGNTIYF
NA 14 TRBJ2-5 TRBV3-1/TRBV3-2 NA TGTGCCAGCAGCCAAGAAGTACGACATGAGACCCAGTACTTC CASSQEVRHETQYF